The 9 T cell receptor beta chains listed next were all sequenced from one sample in a study of T cells after yellow fever vaccination. Each CDR3 protein gets one entry after TCRdb re-called the 5' RACE reads with MiXCR. The sample holds 230,000 or so distinct CDR3 sequences, roughly 6.8% seen once. This sample comprised CD4+ T cells sorted from PBMCs, obtained on the day of the yellow fever booster vaccination. Receptor source: a man aged 30 to 39 who received the YFV17D yellow fever vaccine.

The rearrangement links TRBV11-2 to TRBJ2-7; D is unresolved. Germline CDR1 is SGHAT and CDR2 is FQNNGV. Trimming cost V 7 bases and J 6 bases, with 16 bases left between them. The CDR3 spans 13 residues. The CDR3 sequence: CASTKVRFREQYF. The DNA of the CDR3 is TGTGCCAGCACCAAGGTGCGGTTCCGCGAGCAGTACTTC.

This clonotype has ten or more counts. The rearrangement uses TRBV5-1 and TRBJ2-5, with 8 bases lining up with TRBD2. Losses at the gene ends were 1 base for V and 4 bases for J; bases not matched to a gene: 9. The CDR3 loop spans 16 amino acids. Germline CDR1 is SGHRS and CDR2 is YFSETQ. For the CDR3, the DNA is TGCGCCAGCAGCTTGTGGGCCTCGGGGGGGCGAGAGACCCAGTACTTC. Translation: CASSLWASGGRETQYF.

The CDR3: CASGRGGVGQTQYF. CDR3 coding DNA: TGCGCCAGCGGCCGAGGTGGGGTCGGACAGACCCAGTACTTC. The genes are TRBV5-1 and TRBJ2-5; no clear D. The length of the CDR3 is 14 residues. With 7 bases removed from V and 6 bases from J, the gap between germline ends came to 19 bases. The germline V gene encodes CDR1 SGHRS and CDR2 YFSETQ.

This clonotype has ten or more counts. V is TRBV9 and J is TRBJ2-4; D may be TRBD1 or TRBD2 (6 bases each). Trimming took 0 bases from V and 14 from J, leaving 15 bases between them. The CDR3 is 13 residues long. Germline V CDR1 and CDR2: SGDLS, YYNGEE. The CDR3 DNA sequence: TGTGCCAGCAGCGTAGGAGGGTCGGGGGCAGAGTACTTC. Its protein product is CASSVGGSGAEYF.

This clonotype was seen more than once but under ten times. This chain links TRBV29-1 with TRBJ2-1, with TRBD2 matching 7 bases. The germline V gene encodes CDR1 SQVTM and CDR2 ANQGSEA. With V trimmed by 7 bases and J by 0 bases, 6 bases remained unmatched. CDR3 length: 14 residues. The CDR3 sequence is CSGVGGSSYNEQFF. The CDR3 bases are TGCAGCGGAGTGGGGGGGAGCTCCTACAATGAGCAGTTCTTC.

The V gene is TRBV2, the J gene TRBJ1-4; 7 bases agree with TRBD1. CDR3 length equals 17 residues. V gave up 6 bases and J gave up 4 bases; unmatched junction bases: 14. The germline V gene has CDR1 SNHLY and CDR2 FYNNEI. CDR3 region: CASRELPRTGYNEKLFF. In DNA form, the CDR3 reads TGTGCCAGCAGAGAGCTTCCTCGGACAGGTTATAATGAAAAACTGTTTTTT.

In its sample, this clonotype was seen a few times. The V gene is TRBV6-1, the J gene TRBJ1-5; D is uncertain. This CDR3 spans 14 amino acids. With 1 base removed from V and 7 bases from J, the gap between germline ends came to 11 bases. Per germline, CDR1 MNHNS and CDR2 SASEGT. As DNA, the CDR3 is TGTGCCAGCAGTGAAGGCCGGAGTGAGCAGCCCCAGCATTTT. Translating gives CASSEGRSEQPQHF.

This clonotype was counted between two and nine times. The V and J genes are TRBV6-5 and TRBJ2-2; D is unclear. The V end lost 0 bases, the J end lost 1 base, and 6 bases lay between the germline ends. The length of the CDR3 is 15 residues. Germline V lookup: CDR1 MNHEY, CDR2 SVGAGI. CDR3 residues: CASSYSTRNTGELFF. CDR3 DNA: TGTGCCAGCAGTTACTCGACCAGGAACACCGGGGAGCTGTTTTTT.

This chain connects TRBV7-8 to TRBJ2-2, with 7 positions matching TRBD1. With V trimmed by 5 bases and J by 4 bases, 7 bases remained unmatched. The CDR3 covers 15 residues. In germline, CDR1 is SGHVS, CDR2 FQNEAQ. CDR3 in DNA: TGTGCCAGCAGCCGAAAGGGGGCGAGCACCGGGGAGCTGTTTTTT. Protein product: CASSRKGASTGELFF.